This entry lists 7 T cell receptor beta chains sequenced from one sample in a study of vaccination and CD4 T cells after COVID-19. The antigens of these receptors remain unknown. The Oncomine TCR Beta short-read assay was applied to DNA of cultured CD4+ T cells. In TCRdb, the PCR reads were re-called with MiXCR into one record per CDR3 protein. The profile covers around 15,000 distinct CDR3 sequences, with about 53% appearing a single time and about 4.2% taken by the ten largest. The treatment here: roughly 11-day PBMC culture with coronavirus spike peptide pools or control peptides (ViraFEST assay). The sample consisted of CD4+ T cells from blood, cultured in vitro, taken before SARS-CoV-2 vaccination. These receptors came from a human donor who had recovered from COVID-19.

In its sample, this clonotype was seen a few times. In DNA form, the CDR3 reads TGTGCCAGCAGGCAATCCGGGACGGAGGAAACTTACTATGGCTACACCTTC. It translates to CASRQSGTEETYYGYTF. The rearrangement uses TRBV7-8 and TRBJ1-2, with a weak D call TRBD1 (5 bases). The CDR3 spans 17 residues. Germline CDR1 is SGHVS and CDR2 is FQNEAQ. V gave up 6 bases and J gave up 3 bases, with 23 bases separating them.

This clonotype showed up just a few times. The chain carries TRBV6-1 and TRBJ2-7, with D tentatively TRBD1 (6 bases). The germline V gene encodes CDR1 MNHNS and CDR2 SASEGT. Trimming stripped 7 bases from V and 0 bases from J, with 16 bases between. The CDR3 extends over 15 amino acids. In DNA, the CDR3 is TGTGCCAGCACCGACCGTGGGGGCAGCTCCTACGAGCAGTACTTC. Translating gives CASTDRGGSSYEQYF.

The V gene is TRBV20-1, the J gene TRBJ1-1; the D gene is possibly TRBD1 (5 bases). CDR3 length: 13 residues. Germline lookup yields CDR1 DFQATT and CDR2 SNEGSKA (reference sequence). V shed 3 bases and J shed 5 bases, with 13 bases lying between them. The CDR3 region has the DNA TGCAGTGCTAGTCTGACAGAATTTACTGAAGCTTTCTTT. This sequence encodes CSASLTEFTEAFF.

This clonotype was seen a handful of times. The rearrangement joins TRBV7-9 to TRBJ1-1; 8 bases agree with TRBD1. Trimming at V came to 6 bases and at J to 6 bases, leaving 9 bases not matched to a gene. CDR1 and CDR2 from the germline V gene are SEHNR and FQNEAQ (reference sequence). CDR3 length: 14 amino acids. The CDR3 coding sequence is TGTGCCAGCAGGGGACAGGCTGCCAAGGCTGAAGCTTTCTTT. Translated: CASRGQAAKAEAFF.

V gene TRBV6-2 or TRBV6-3 combines with J gene TRBJ2-2, with D possibly being TRBD1 or TRBD2 (5 bases each). The CDR3 loop spans 15 amino acids. V was trimmed by 8 bases and J by 4 bases, leaving 17 bases between them. Germline V gene lookup returns CDR1 MNHEY and CDR2 SVGEGT. As DNA, the CDR3 is TGTGCCAGCTCACTTGGGGACGGCGTCACCGGGGAGCTGTTTTTT. It codes for CASSLGDGVTGELFF.

This clonotype was counted only a few times. The chain links TRBV28 to TRBJ1-5; 7 nucleotides match TRBD1. CDR3 length equals 14 residues. Germline CDR1 reads MDHEN; CDR2 reads SYDVKM. V shed 4 bases and J 3 bases; nucleotides not matched to a gene: 3. The CDR3 here is CASSSTGINQPQHF. DNA for the CDR3: TGTGCCAGCAGTTCGACAGGGATCAATCAGCCCCAGCATTTT.

This chain joins TRBV6-1 and TRBJ2-7, with a weak D call TRBD2 (6 bases). Germline V gene lookup returns CDR1 MNHNS and CDR2 SASEGT. The CDR3 spans 14 residues. V lost 3 bases and J 1 base, leaving 10 bases between the germline ends. In DNA form, the CDR3 reads TGTGCCAGCAGTGAGGCGGCGGGGTCCTACGAGCAGTACTTC. This codes for CASSEAAGSYEQYF.